The rows below give T cell receptor beta chains drawn from one sample of a study of blood T cells in healthy people across ages. TCRdb redid the calling of the 5' RACE reads with MiXCR, one entry per CDR3 protein. This sample carries hundreds of thousands of distinct CDR3 sequences, roughly 48% of them seen once, and the ten largest clones take 13%. Sequenced: blood. The source is a man younger than 40 in good health. Each CDR3 is given without its conserved first and last residue. Each record gives: J gene, V gene, CDR3 protein.

>TRBJ1-1|TRBV29-1
SFKPAGNTEAF
>TRBJ2-7|TRBV4-1
ASSHLDIGLAREQY
>TRBJ2-5|TRBV6-2/TRBV6-3
ASSYSRTASSYNEQY
>TRBJ2-1|TRBV27
ASCPSGGFSYNEQF
>TRBJ1-5|TRBV3-1
ASSQGPASNQPQH
>TRBJ2-1|TRBV28
ASSPDAGANNEQF
>TRBJ1-5|TRBV20-1
SAREGGWENQPQH
>TRBJ2-2|TRBV29-1
SVGDRRNTGELF
>TRBJ2-3|TRBV7-9
ASSLDGGASTDTQY
>TRBJ2-1|TRBV7-9
ASSTGDRGDNEQF
>TRBJ2-5|TRBV11-1
ASSLREGARETQY
>NA|TRBV5-6
ASSPDTGVDEQY
>TRBJ2-6|TRBV12-3/TRBV12-4
ASSELDRAGANVLT
>TRBJ1-1|TRBV5-1
ASSLGGQPLEAF
>TRBJ2-7|TRBV6-2/TRBV6-3
ASEGRGIYEQY